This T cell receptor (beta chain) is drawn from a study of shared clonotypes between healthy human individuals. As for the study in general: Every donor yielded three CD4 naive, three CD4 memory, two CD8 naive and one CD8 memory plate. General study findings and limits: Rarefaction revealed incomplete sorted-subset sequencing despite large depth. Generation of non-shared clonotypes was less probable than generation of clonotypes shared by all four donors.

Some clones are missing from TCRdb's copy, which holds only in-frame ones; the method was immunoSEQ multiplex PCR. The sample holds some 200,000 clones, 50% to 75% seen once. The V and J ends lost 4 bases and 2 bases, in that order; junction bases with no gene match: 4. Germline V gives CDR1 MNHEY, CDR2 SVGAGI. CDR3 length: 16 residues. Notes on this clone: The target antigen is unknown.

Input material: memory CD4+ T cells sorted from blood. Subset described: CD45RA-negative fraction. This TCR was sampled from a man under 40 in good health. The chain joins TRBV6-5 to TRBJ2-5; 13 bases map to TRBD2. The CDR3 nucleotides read TGTGCCAGCAGTTCCCTACTAGCGGGAGGGCAAGAGACCCAGTACTTC. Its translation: CASSSLLAGGQETQYF.